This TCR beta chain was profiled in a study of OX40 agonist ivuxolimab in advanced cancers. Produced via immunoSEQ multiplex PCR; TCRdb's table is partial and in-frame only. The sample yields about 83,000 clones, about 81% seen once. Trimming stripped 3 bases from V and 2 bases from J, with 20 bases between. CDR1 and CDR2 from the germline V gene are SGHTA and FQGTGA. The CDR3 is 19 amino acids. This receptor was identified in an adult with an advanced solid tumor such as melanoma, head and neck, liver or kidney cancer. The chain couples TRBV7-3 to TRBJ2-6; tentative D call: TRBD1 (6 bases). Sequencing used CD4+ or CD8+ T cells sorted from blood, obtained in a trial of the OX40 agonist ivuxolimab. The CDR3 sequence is CASSFGQGPKLAGANVLTF. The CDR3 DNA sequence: TGTGCCAGCAGCTTTGGTCAGGGGCCAAAACTGGCTGGGGCCAACGTCCTGACTTTC.